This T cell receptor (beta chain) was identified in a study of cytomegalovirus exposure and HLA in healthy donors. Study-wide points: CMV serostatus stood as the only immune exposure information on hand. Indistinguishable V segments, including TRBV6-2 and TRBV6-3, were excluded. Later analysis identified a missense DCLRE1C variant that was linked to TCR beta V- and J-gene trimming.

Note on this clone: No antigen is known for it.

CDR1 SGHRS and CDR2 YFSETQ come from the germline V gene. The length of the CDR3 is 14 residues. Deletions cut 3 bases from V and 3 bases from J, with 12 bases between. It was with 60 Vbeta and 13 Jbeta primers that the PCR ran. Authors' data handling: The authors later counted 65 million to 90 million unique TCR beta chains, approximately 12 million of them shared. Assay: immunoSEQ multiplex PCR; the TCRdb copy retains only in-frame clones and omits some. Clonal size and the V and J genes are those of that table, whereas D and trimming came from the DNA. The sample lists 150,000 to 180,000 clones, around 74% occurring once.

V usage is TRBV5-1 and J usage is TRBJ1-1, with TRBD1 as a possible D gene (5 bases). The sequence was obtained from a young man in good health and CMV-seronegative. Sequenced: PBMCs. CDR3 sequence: CASSSQGLDTEAFF. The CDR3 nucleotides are TGCGCCAGCAGCTCCCAGGGCTTGGACACTGAAGCTTTCTTT.